This TCR beta chain was recorded in a study of shared clonotypes between healthy human individuals. Terminally differentiated effector memory CD45RA+ cells were excluded by CCR7 positive selection of CD45RO-negative cells. Germline CDR1 and CDR2: MNHEY and SVGAGI. V lost 4 bases and J lost 2, with 12 bases in between. This CDR3 has 14 residues. Generated by immunoSEQ multiplex PCR, the TCRdb table keeps only in-frame clones and is missing some. The sample carries about 2 million clones, about 95% recorded once. This TCR was recovered from a man aged 18 to 30 in good health. The sequenced sample was naive CD8+ T cells sorted from blood. The chain combines TRBV6-5 with TRBJ2-7; D remains unclear. This CDR3 reads CASSSHLGTYEQYF. The DNA for the CDR3 is TGTGCCAGCAGTTCCCACCTAGGAACCTACGAGCAGTACTTC.